Listed below are T cell receptor beta chains from one sample, sequenced in a study of T cell responses to AZD1222 COVID-19 vaccine. Profiling relied on immunoSEQ multiplex PCR, and the TCRdb table lists in-frame clones only, not all of them. The sample lists tens of thousands of clones, around nine tenths occurring once. Sequencing was performed on peripheral blood, taken on day 0 of MenACWY control vaccination. The receptors stem from an adult in good health. Both conserved end residues are part of each CDR3. Fields, in order: J gene, V gene, clone size, D gene, CDR3 protein, CDR3 DNA. The D gene is left open where the match is weak. Clone size is stated in some rows and not others, as once, few, many or a class when expanded.

>TRBJ1-5|TRBV28|-|-
CASTQMDGNQPQHF
TGTGCCAGCACCCAAATGGATGGCAATCAGCCCCAGCATTTT
>TRBJ2-7|TRBV5-5|few|TRBD1
CASSLGDSAYEQYF
TGTGCCAGCAGCTTGGGGGACAGCGCCTACGAGCAGTACTTC
>TRBJ2-7|TRBV10-1|once|TRBD2
CASSEGTSGYEQYF
TGCGCCAGCAGTGAGGGGACTAGCGGCTACGAGCAGTACTTC
>TRBJ2-1|TRBV19|-|-
CASSMGGLADNEQFF
TGTGCCAGTAGTATGGGGGGGCTAGCGGACAATGAGCAGTTCTTC
>TRBJ2-7|TRBV6-5|-|TRBD1
CASSSPGTGIYEQYF
TGTGCCAGCAGCTCTCCCGGGACAGGGATCTACGAGCAGTACTTC
>TRBJ1-1|TRBV12-3/TRBV12-4|-|-
CASSFTGRTEAFF
TGTGCCAGCAGTTTTACGGGAAGAACTGAAGCTTTCTTT
>TRBJ2-3|TRBV6-5|-|-
CASASSTPLDTQYF
TGTGCCAGCGCATCCTCCACGCCCCTAGATACGCAGTATTTT
>TRBJ1-5|TRBV5-1|-|TRBD1
CASSLGGGQPQHF
TGCGCCAGCAGCTTAGGGGGCGGTCAGCCCCAGCATTTT
>TRBJ2-1|TRBV5-8|-|-
CASTPGPNNEQFF
TGTGCCAGCACCCCCGGGCCGAACAATGAGCAGTTCTTC
>TRBJ2-1|TRBV9|-|TRBD2
CASSGTSGYNEQFF
TGTGCCAGCTCCGGGACTAGCGGGTACAATGAGCAGTTCTTC
>TRBJ2-7|TRBV7-2|-|TRBD2
CASSLTASGPYEQYF
TGTGCCAGCAGCTTAACCGCTAGCGGTCCCTACGAGCAGTACTTC
>TRBJ2-1|TRBV11-3|-|-
CASSPLGGDEQFF
TGTGCCAGCAGCCCCCTTGGGGGAGATGAGCAGTTCTTC
>TRBJ2-5|TRBV28|-|-
CASSPQGREETQYF
TGTGCCAGCAGCCCTCAGGGGAGGGAAGAGACCCAGTACTTC
>TRBJ2-2|TRBV4-3|-|-
CASSQETWKGNTGELFF
TGCGCCAGCAGCCAAGAGACGTGGAAGGGAAACACCGGGGAGCTGTTTTTT
>TRBJ2-3|TRBV27|-|-
CASSLGLLTDTQYF
TGTGCCAGCAGCCTTGGACTACTCACAGATACGCAGTATTTT
>TRBJ1-2|TRBV3-1/TRBV3-2|-|TRBD1
CASSHQGQGDGYTF
TGTGCCAGCAGCCATCAAGGACAGGGGGACGGCTACACCTTC
>TRBJ2-3|TRBV30|-|-
CAWGRDTQYF
TGTGCCTGGGGACGCGATACGCAGTATTTT
>TRBJ1-4|TRBV6-6|-|TRBD1
CASSRTGTGGLEKLFF
TGTGCCAGCAGTCGAACTGGGACAGGGGGGCTTGAAAAACTGTTTTTT
>TRBJ1-2|TRBV11-2|-|TRBD1
CASSSGTGGYTF
TGTGCCAGCAGCTCCGGGACAGGTGGCTACACCTTC
>TRBJ2-1|TRBV11-2|-|-
CASSPVNNEQFF
TGTGCCAGCAGCCCAGTCAACAATGAGCAGTTCTTC
>TRBJ1-4|TRBV4-3|-|-
CASSQADIRGAPNEKLFF
TGCGCCAGCAGCCAAGCTGATATCAGAGGAGCGCCTAATGAAAAACTGTTTTTT
>TRBJ2-7|TRBV14|-|TRBD2
CASSQGGTSGSLPYEQYF
TGTGCCAGCAGCCAGGGAGGGACTAGCGGGAGTTTGCCCTACGAGCAGTACTTC
>TRBJ2-7|TRBV24-1|-|-
CATSGYRDEQYF
TGTGCCACCAGTGGCTACAGGGACGAGCAGTACTTC
>TRBJ2-1|TRBV5-1|-|-
CASSWNSNNEQFF
TGCGCCAGCAGCTGGAACAGCAACAATGAGCAGTTCTTC
>TRBJ2-7|TRBV12-3/TRBV12-4|-|-
CASSLASIYEQYF
TGTGCCAGCAGTTTGGCGTCGATTTACGAGCAGTACTTC
>TRBJ2-2|TRBV24-1|-|TRBD1
CATGTANTGELFF
TGTGCCACGGGGACAGCGAACACCGGGGAGCTGTTTTTT
>TRBJ2-2|TRBV11-1|-|TRBD1
CASSLETGTNTGELFF
TGTGCCAGCAGCTTAGAGACAGGGACGAACACCGGGGAGCTGTTTTTT
>TRBJ2-5|TRBV2|-|TRBD2
CASSKGLAGEEETQYF
TGTGCCAGCAGTAAAGGACTAGCGGGGGAAGAAGAGACCCAGTACTTC
>TRBJ1-3|TRBV30|-|-
CAWSVGLTSSGNTIYF
TGTGCCTGGAGTGTGGGTCTTACAAGCTCTGGAAACACCATATATTTT
>TRBJ2-2|TRBV7-6|-|-
CASSLAGYGELFF
TGTGCCAGCAGCTTAGCAGGGTACGGGGAGCTGTTTTTT
>TRBJ2-1|TRBV19|-|-
CASSIGLFNEQFF
TGTGCCAGTAGTATAGGCCTCTTCAATGAGCAGTTCTTC
>TRBJ2-1|TRBV3-1/TRBV3-2|-|-
CASSQSDTYNEQFF
TGTGCCAGCAGCCAATCAGACACCTACAATGAGCAGTTCTTC
>TRBJ2-5|TRBV7-8|-|-
CASSGRGLETQYF
TGTGCCAGCAGCGGCCGAGGACTAGAGACCCAGTACTTC
>TRBJ1-6|TRBV19|few|TRBD1
CASRTTGGNSPLHF
TGTGCCAGTAGGACGACAGGGGGTAATTCACCCCTCCACTTT
>TRBJ1-5|TRBV5-3|-|-
CARSLAVLPLSNQPQHF
TGTGCCAGAAGCTTGGCCGTCCTCCCTCTGTCCAATCAGCCCCAGCATTTT
>TRBJ1-5|TRBV2|-|-
CASRGLGGQPQHF
TGTGCCAGCAGAGGCTTGGGTGGGCAGCCCCAGCATTTT
>TRBJ1-4|TRBV24-1|-|-
CATSEVGQKLFF
TGTGCCACCAGTGAGGTCGGACAAAAACTGTTTTTT
>TRBJ1-2|TRBV7-6|-|-
CASSQVANYGYTF
TGTGCCAGCAGCCAGGTGGCTAACTATGGCTACACCTTC
>TRBJ2-7|TRBV5-1|-|TRBD1
CASSLWLADRVTGEQYF
TGCGCCAGCAGCTTGTGGCTGGCGGACAGGGTGACGGGGGAGCAGTACTTC
>TRBJ2-1|TRBV10-3|few|-
CAIAGTNEQFF
TGTGCCATCGCAGGTACCAATGAGCAGTTCTTC
>TRBJ1-5|TRBV30|-|-
CAWSVAGGGPNQPQHF
TGTGCCTGGAGTGTAGCCGGCGGTGGCCCAAATCAGCCCCAGCATTTT
>TRBJ1-1|TRBV28|-|-
CASSFAYPGFNTEAFF
TGTGCCAGCAGTTTCGCGTATCCGGGTTTCAACACTGAAGCTTTCTTT
>TRBJ1-2|TRBV18|-|TRBD1
CASSLQGQDGYTF
TGTGCCAGCTCACTCCAGGGACAGGATGGCTACACCTTC
>TRBJ2-7|TRBV10-2|-|TRBD2
CASSELAGGYEQYF
TGCGCCAGCAGTGAGCTAGCGGGAGGGTACGAGCAGTACTTC
>TRBJ1-6|TRBV6-5|once|-
CASSYTSQGSPLHF
TGTGCCAGCAGTTACACCTCCCAGGGTTCACCCCTCCACTTT
>TRBJ2-2|TRBV27|-|TRBD2
CASRSSGSYPGELFF
TGTGCCAGCAGATCTAGCGGGAGTTATCCCGGGGAGCTGTTTTTT
>TRBJ2-7|TRBV2|once|TRBD1
CASIGQGFREQYF
TGTGCCAGCATAGGACAGGGGTTTCGGGAGCAGTACTTC
>TRBJ2-7|TRBV7-9|-|-
CASSGEFGAYEQYF
TGTGCCAGCAGCGGGGAGTTTGGGGCCTACGAGCAGTACTTC
>TRBJ1-2|TRBV18|-|TRBD1
CASSPTEGARGTYGYTF
TGTGCCAGCTCACCAACGGAGGGGGCTAGGGGGACCTATGGCTACACCTTC
>TRBJ1-5|TRBV23-1|-|-
CASRTPQNQPQHF
TGCGCCAGCAGGACCCCACAAAATCAGCCCCAGCATTTT
>TRBJ2-7|TRBV25-1|-|TRBD2
CASSSPGTSGSGHYEQYF
TGTGCCAGCAGTAGTCCCGGGACTAGCGGGTCCGGGCACTACGAGCAGTACTTC